Included here is one T cell receptor beta chain sequence, with context. Authors' analysis steps: Scientists estimated how many nucleated cells there were by amplifying reference gene primers. Sequencing was performed with immunoSEQ multiplex PCR; in TCRdb, only in-frame clones are kept and a portion is missing. V and J calls and clone size follow that table, whereas D and trimming were derived from the DNA. The sample consists of 200,000 to 300,000 clones, 87% of them appearing once. This sample was taken from a study of blood T cell repertoires in COVID-19. On the study more broadly: COVID-19 samples, acute and convalescent, were from the United States, Italy and Spain. T cells, B-cell-depleted T cells, or PBMCs supplied cDNA or gDNA.

CDR1 is SGDLS and CDR2 is YYNGEE in the germline V gene. The V end lost 0 bases, the J end lost 9 bases, and 13 bases lay between the germline ends. The CDR3 runs 15 residues. This sequence was found in a man aged 60 to 69 who had recovered from COVID-19. Source material: peripheral blood. This chain joins TRBV9 and TRBJ1-6; D may be TRBD1 (6 bases). The CDR3: CASSVGGGQISPLHF. The DNA of the CDR3 is TGTGCCAGCAGCGTAGGCGGGGGGCAGATTTCACCCCTCCACTTT.